The clone carrying this T cell receptor beta chain turned up a few times. What it binds is unknown. Amplification of TCR beta CDR3 regions used RNA as the template. First-round RT-PCR with HTBI primers amplified the TCR CDR3 region. TCRdb ran MiXCR on the multiplex PCR reads and lists one entry per CDR3 protein. The top ten clones hold 6.5% to 8% of a sample with a few hundred thousand distinct CDR3 sequences, more than 15% of them seen once. Trimming cost V 8 bases and J 1 base, with 14 bases left between them. The germline V gene encodes CDR1 MNHEY and CDR2 SMNVEV (reference sequence). CDR3 length equals 14 residues. The data were obtained in a study of T cells in Graves' hyperthyroidism and ophthalmopathy. About the research overall: Peripheral blood was acquired at first diagnosis, ahead of any therapy whatsoever.

The definition of stable Graves' hyperthyroidism was no ophthalmopathy progression within 18 months. Diagnosis rested on symptoms, serum thyroxine and TRAb, thyroid ultrasound, and orbital computed tomography. Notes on the study in general: In the blood, most expanded thyroid clonotypes above 0.001 appeared as well.

The chain uses TRBV27 and TRBJ1-1, with D unclear. This clonotype was obtained from a young woman with Graves' hyperthyroidism. Sequenced sample: blood. The CDR3 nucleotides read TGTGCCAGCCGCGTGACGTGGGAGAACACTGAAGCTTTCTTT. It specifies CASRVTWENTEAFF.